The clone carrying this TCR beta chain is a singleton in its sample. The data originate from a study of cytomegalovirus exposure and HLA in healthy donors. Study-level information: There were approximately 400 genotyped donors. Of these, 75% to 90% fell in the genetic ancestry cluster associated with self-reported Caucasian donors.

60 Vbeta and 13 Jbeta primers were used in PCR. The protocol was immunoSEQ multiplex PCR, while the TCRdb copy is restricted to in-frame clones and leaves out a portion. The table shows over 95,000 clones, with about 79% occurring only once. V was shortened by 7 bases and J by 7 bases, with 14 bases between the two germline ends. The CDR3 extends over 12 amino acids. Germline lookup yields CDR1 MDHEN and CDR2 SYDVKM. This donor's CMV serostatus went unrecorded. The receptor's source is a human donor in good health. Input material: PBMCs. The chain has TRBV28 and TRBJ2-7; the D is unclear. The CDR3 is CASKTPAGEQYF. CDR3 nucleotides: TGTGCCAGCAAAACCCCCGCCGGGGAGCAGTACTTC.